Below are 26 T cell receptor beta chains sequenced from a single sample in a study of post-analysis software for immune sequencing data. Study results and limitations: TRBV5-6, TRBV5-1 and TRBV20-1 were among four or five TRBV segments more frequent in patients than controls.

What these receptors recognize is not known. Prepared libraries of TCR beta cDNA carried unique molecular identifiers. TCRdb passed the PCR reads through MiXCR, listing each CDR3 protein once. The sample records roughly 600,000 distinct CDR3 sequences, around 47% being singletons. The sample comprised blood. Every receptor here comes from a girl aged 10 to 17 with multiple sclerosis.

CDR3: CASSSGRSNQPQHF. CDR3 DNA: TGTGCCAGCAGTTCCGGTAGGAGCAATCAGCCCCAGCATTTT. This sequence joins TRBV6-5 and TRBJ1-5, with D hard to call. This CDR3 has 14 amino acids. Trimming took off 4 bases at V and 1 base at J, with 8 bases between the two ends. The germline gives CDR1 MNHEY, CDR2 SVGAGI.

The V gene is TRBV7-2, the J gene TRBJ1-3, with D perhaps matching TRBD1 (5 bases). V lost 2 bases and J 0 bases, leaving 14 bases between the germline ends. Germline lookup yields CDR1 SGHTA and CDR2 FQGNSA. The CDR3 contains 17 residues. This CDR3 is CASSLIPGPSSGNTIYF. DNA for the CDR3: TGTGCCAGCAGCTTAATCCCAGGGCCAAGCTCTGGAAACACCATATATTTT. Full variable domain (rest looked up from reference TRBV7-2 and TRBJ1-3): GAGVSQSPSNKVTEKGKDVELRCDPISGHTALYWYRQSLGQGLEFLIYFQGNSAPDKSGLPSDRFSAERTGGSVSTLTIQRTQQEDSAVYLCASSLIPGPSSGNTIYFGEGSWLTVV.

The table lists this clonotype with a few counts. The chain joins TRBV20-1 to TRBJ1-5; D is ambiguous. This CDR3 is built from 14 residues. Looked up from germline, CDR1 is DFQATT and CDR2 is SNEGSKA (reference sequence). Trimming removed 4 bases from V and 4 bases from J, with 14 bases in between. The CDR3 DNA is TGCAGTGCTACGTCCACGGGTGGGAATCAGCCCCAGCATTTT. Translating it yields CSATSTGGNQPQHF.

The chain combines TRBV3-1 with TRBJ1-2; 7 bases map to TRBD1. V lost 4 bases to trimming and J lost 4 bases; unmatched junction nucleotides: 6. The CDR3 is 14 residues long. CDR1 is LGHDT and CDR2 is YNNKEL in the germline V gene (reference sequence). This chain's CDR3 is CASSRGGGPYGYTF. CDR3 bases: TGTGCCAGCAGCCGGGGAGGGGGCCCCTATGGCTACACCTTC.

This clonotype was seen more than once but under ten times. The chain combines TRBV29-1 with TRBJ2-1; D remains ambiguous. Germline lookup yields CDR1 SQVTM and CDR2 ANQGSEA. With 2 bases removed from V and 8 bases from J, the gap between germline ends came to 7 bases. This CDR3 is built from 11 residues. The DNA for the CDR3 is TGCAGCGTTGAATCCCGCGATGAGCAGTTCTTC. As protein: CSVESRDEQFF.

The rearrangement uses TRBV6-1 and TRBJ1-5; D is ambiguous. CDR1 is MNHNS and CDR2 is SASEGT in the germline V gene. V lost 6 bases and J 6 bases, leaving 9 bases between the germline ends. The CDR3 has 12 residues. The CDR3 DNA reads as TGTGCCAGCAGCCAACGTCGTCAGCCCCAGCATTTT. Translation: CASSQRRQPQHF.

This chain joins TRBV6-5 and TRBJ1-2; 10 bases match TRBD1. CDR1 and CDR2 from the germline V gene are MNHEY and SVGAGI. The CDR3 extends over 13 amino acids. Trimming at V came to 5 bases and at J to 6 bases, leaving 3 bases not matched to a gene. The CDR3 DNA reads as TGTGCCAGCAGTACCGGGACAGGGGATGGCTACACCTTC. The encoded protein is CASSTGTGDGYTF.

The gene calls are TRBV7-9 and TRBJ2-4; TRBD1 matches at 10 bases. The J call may be wrong; the DNA end is better matched by TRBJ2-5. Germline lookup yields CDR1 SEHNR and CDR2 FQNEAQ (reference sequence). The CDR3 covers 16 residues. CDR3: CASSLGGTGEVETQYF. The DNA of the CDR3 is TGTGCCAGCAGCTTAGGAGGGACAGGGGAGGTGGAGACCCAGTACTTC.

The CDR3 sequence is CASNTDRENTGELFF. The CDR3 DNA follows: TGTGCCAGCAATACGGACAGGGAGAACACCGGGGAGCTGTTTTTT. V is TRBV12-3 or TRBV12-4 and J is TRBJ2-2; 8 positions agree with TRBD1. The CDR3 sequence is 15 residues long. J gave up 1 base and V 7 bases, and 5 bases lay outside the gene matches.

In this sample, this clonotype turned up once. The V and J genes are TRBV29-1 and TRBJ2-2, with 10 bases that match TRBD2. The ends lost 2 bases at V and 4 bases at J; junction bases unmatched: 13. The V gene's germline CDR1 is SQVTM and CDR2 ANQGSEA. This CDR3 is built from 18 residues. The CDR3 DNA is TGCAGCGTTGAAATCTGGGAGATGAGCGGGAGGGGCACCGGGGAGCTGTTTTTT. Residues: CSVEIWEMSGRGTGELFF.

The CDR3 sequence: CASSLVGGAGGTDTQYF. CDR3 bases: TGTGCCAGCAGCCTCGTAGGGGGAGCGGGGGGCACAGATACGCAGTATTTT. The J gene is TRBJ2-3, the V gene TRBV27; 8 positions match TRBD2. With 6 bases clipped from V and 1 base from J, the junction kept 12 bases outside the gene matches. CDR3 length equals 17 residues. In germline, CDR1 is MNHEY, CDR2 SMNVEV (reference sequence).

This clonotype appeared once. The CDR3 DNA reads as TGTGCCATCGCAGAGCGGGAGGGCCTAGACAATGAGCAGTTCTTC. Protein sequence: CAIAEREGLDNEQFF. The V call is TRBV10-3, the J call TRBJ2-1, with 10 positions matching TRBD2. The junction had 9 bases not matched to a gene; V was cut back by 8 bases and J by 5 bases. The CDR3 consists of 15 residues. Looked up from germline, CDR1 is ENHRY and CDR2 is SYGVKD.

This clonotype was counted only a few times. The V and J genes are TRBV5-1 and TRBJ2-1; 8 bases agree with TRBD1. Unmatched junction bases numbered 5, after V lost 2 bases and J lost 4 bases. The CDR3 extends over 15 amino acids. CDR1 is SGHRS, CDR2 YFSETQ, per germline. This CDR3 reads CASSFGRGRYNEQFF. CDR3 nucleotides: TGCGCCAGCAGCTTTGGCAGGGGGCGATACAATGAGCAGTTCTTC. Variable domain in full (rest from reference TRBV5-1 and TRBJ2-1): KAGVTQTPRYLIKTRGQQVTLSCSPISGHRSVSWYQQTPGQGLQFLFEYFSETQRNKGNFPGRFSGRQFSNSRSEMNVSTLELGDSALYLCASSFGRGRYNEQFFGPGTRLTVL.

The genes are TRBV28 and TRBJ2-3; D is uncertain. Germline V gene data show CDR1 as MDHEN and CDR2 as SYDVKM. V was clipped by 11 bases and J by 1 base, with 16 bases between them. The CDR3 runs to 14 residues. This CDR3 reads CAGSNTLGTDTQYF. DNA for the CDR3: TGTGCCGGCTCTAATACGCTCGGCACAGATACGCAGTATTTT.

This clonotype was picked up a small number of times. The CDR3 nucleotides are TGCGCCAGCAGCCAAGACGTGTTCGCGAACACTGAAGCTTTCTTT. It translates to CASSQDVFANTEAFF. This chain connects TRBV4-1 to TRBJ1-1, with D hard to call. V was shortened by 0 bases and J by 1 base, with 9 bases between the two germline ends. CDR1 and CDR2 from the germline V gene are MGHRA and YSYEKL. The CDR3 covers 15 residues.

This clonotype was detected only a few times. The rearrangement uses TRBV9 and TRBJ2-5, with 9 nucleotides matching TRBD1. V shed 0 bases and J 5 bases; nucleotides not matched to a gene: 14. This CDR3 has 18 residues. From germline, CDR1 is SGDLS and CDR2 YYNGEE. The CDR3 region has the DNA TGTGCCAGCAGCGTAGGACCCGGGACAGGGCGGCAAATGGAGACCCAGTACTTC. Its protein is CASSVGPGTGRQMETQYF.

This clonotype was detected only a few times. The CDR3 region has the DNA TGTGCCAGCAGTTTGATTGGAGGAATGGCAGGGGGCTACGAGCAGTACTTC. It translates to CASSLIGGMAGGYEQYF. The genes are TRBV27 and TRBJ2-7, with 7 bases identical to TRBD1. V was clipped by 3 bases and J by 3 bases; unmatched bases: 14. Germline CDR1 MNHEY, CDR2 SMNVEV (reference sequence). This CDR3 is 17 amino acids long.

This clonotype was seen only a few times. V usage is TRBV4-1 and J usage is TRBJ2-7, with 9 bases lining up with TRBD2. The trim removed 1 base at V and 3 bases at J, leaving 10 bases unmatched. The CDR3 has 17 amino acids. Germline-derived CDR1 and CDR2 are MGHRA and YSYEKL. CDR3: CASSQVTAGGRYYEQYF. CDR3 in DNA: TGCGCCAGCAGCCAAGTTACGGCGGGGGGGCGGTACTACGAGCAGTACTTC.

The chain uses TRBV20-1 and TRBJ2-5; the match to TRBD2 covers 10 bases. The CDR3 is 18 amino acids. V was pared by 3 bases and J by 5 bases, with 18 bases of the junction left unmatched. Germline V gives CDR1 DFQATT, CDR2 SNEGSKA (reference sequence). CDR3 nucleotide sequence: TGCAGTGCTAGGGCCCCGGGAAGCGGGGGGGCAGTAGGGGAGACCCAGTACTTC. Its protein product is CSARAPGSGGAVGETQYF.

This chain connects TRBV7-2 to TRBJ1-2; tentative D call: TRBD1 (6 bases). The CDR3 has 15 amino acids. Germline V gives CDR1 SGHTA, CDR2 FQGNSA. With 5 bases removed from V and 8 bases from J, the gap between germline ends came to 21 bases. The CDR3 DNA is TGTGCCAGCAGCCCTGAAATGGGGGGCGCCGGGGGCTACACCTTC. It translates to CASSPEMGGAGGYTF. Based on the CDR3 plus reference TRBV7-2 and TRBJ1-2, the full variable domain is GAGVSQSPSNKVTEKGKDVELRCDPISGHTALYWYRQSLGQGLEFLIYFQGNSAPDKSGLPSDRFSAERTGGSVSTLTIQRTQQEDSAVYLCASSPEMGGAGGYTFGSGTRLTVV.

This chain joins TRBV4-2 and TRBJ2-1; TRBD2 aligns across 11 bases. This CDR3 comprises 20 residues. The trim removed 0 bases at V and 0 bases at J, leaving 10 bases unmatched. Looked up from germline, CDR1 is LGHNA and CDR2 is YNFKEQ. CDR3 protein: CASSQDPARSGRASYNEQFF. The CDR3 DNA sequence: TGTGCCAGCAGCCAAGATCCAGCCCGTAGCGGGAGGGCCTCCTACAATGAGCAGTTCTTC.

The chain carries TRBV14 and TRBJ2-7; D is ambiguous. V gave up 0 bases and J gave up 0 bases, with 6 bases separating them. CDR1 is SGHDN, CDR2 FVKESK, per germline. The CDR3 runs to 14 residues. The CDR3 loop is CASSQETHSYEQYF. CDR3 sequence (DNA): TGTGCCAGCAGCCAAGAGACACACTCCTACGAGCAGTACTTC.

The chain combines TRBV10-3 with TRBJ2-1; 9 positions match TRBD2. This CDR3 has 15 amino acids. Germline values: CDR1 ENHRY, CDR2 SYGVKD. Trimming at V came to 3 bases and at J to 7 bases, leaving 7 bases not matched to a gene. Written as DNA, the CDR3 is TGTGCCATCAGTGATGGGCGGGGGGGCAATAATGAGCAGTTCTTC. It translates to CAISDGRGGNNEQFF.

This CDR3 is CASSPVGLQETQYF. CDR3 nucleotides: TGTGCCAGCTCACCCGTGGGACTACAAGAGACCCAGTACTTC. The chain uses TRBV18 and TRBJ2-5, with 7 bases matching TRBD2. This CDR3 has 14 residues. The ends lost 3 bases at V and 2 bases at J; junction bases unmatched: 3. CDR1 and CDR2 from the germline V gene are KGHSH and LQKENI.

The chain combines TRBV4-1 with TRBJ2-3; possibly TRBD2 for D (6 bases). Germline lookup yields CDR1 MGHRA and CDR2 YSYEKL. Trimming removed 7 bases from V and 1 base from J, with 15 bases in between. The CDR3 covers 15 residues. The CDR3 reads CASTAEGWGTDTQYF. In DNA, the CDR3 is TGCGCCAGCACCGCGGAGGGCTGGGGCACAGATACGCAGTATTTT.

V is TRBV12-3 or TRBV12-4 and J is TRBJ2-7; 10 bases agree with TRBD1. The CDR3 sequence is 14 residues long. With 4 bases clipped from V and 5 bases from J, the junction kept 5 bases outside the gene matches. The CDR3 bases are TGTGCCAGCAGTTCCCCGGGACAGGGGAACGAGCAGTACTTC. This encodes CASSSPGQGNEQYF.